This T cell receptor (beta chain) was sequenced for a study of T cell repertoires in cytomegalovirus infection. Study as a whole: Public TCR beta signatures provided an indication of both CMV infection and a matching HLA type. Whole-study findings and limits: HLA-C-restricted CMV clonotypes gave the most frequent clonotype in two of eight donors. The cumulative frequency of public TCR beta families distinguished individuals who carried CMV together with the relevant HLA.

TCRdb passed the reads through MiXCR, listing each CDR3 protein once. This sample has around 490,000 distinct CDR3 sequences, with 26% found just once. Germline V gene lookup returns CDR1 DFQATT and CDR2 SNEGSKA (reference sequence). V lost 3 bases and J lost 4, with 9 bases in between. CDR3 length equals 12 residues. In regard to this clonotype: No antigen is known for it.

The sequence came from a human donor in good health (CMV status not recorded). Some clones in this sample may be carry-over from other donors' samples. The sequencing sample was made of PBMCs. This sequence joins TRBV20-1 and TRBJ1-2, with no clear D. The CDR3 nucleotides are TGCAGTGCTAGTGCCGGGCTCTATGGCTACACCTTC. This encodes CSASAGLYGYTF.